This T cell receptor beta chain was retrieved from a study of T cells after yellow fever vaccination. Details on this clonotype: Antigen unknown.

Via MiXCR, TCRdb re-called the 5' RACE reads, giving one row per CDR3 protein. This sample has 300,000 to 450,000 distinct CDR3 sequences, with 7% to 9% found just once. General observations from the study: Clones from primary vaccination mostly reappeared after the booster (around 97% CD4, approximately 91% CD8). Across the CD4 and CD8 compartments, a small share of clonotypes was present in both.

This CDR3 has 10 amino acids. Trimming pared 6 bases from V and 4 bases from J, leaving 3 bases between. Per the germline V gene, CDR1 is MDHEN and CDR2 is SYDVKM. The clonotype originates from a man between 18 and 35 years old who received the YFV17D yellow fever vaccine. This specimen consisted of PBMCs, obtained roughly 45 days after the first yellow fever vaccination. The rearrangement joins TRBV28 to TRBJ2-5; no firm D call. CDR3 in amino acids: CASRAETQYF. The CDR3 region has the DNA TGTGCCAGCAGAGCAGAGACCCAGTACTTC.